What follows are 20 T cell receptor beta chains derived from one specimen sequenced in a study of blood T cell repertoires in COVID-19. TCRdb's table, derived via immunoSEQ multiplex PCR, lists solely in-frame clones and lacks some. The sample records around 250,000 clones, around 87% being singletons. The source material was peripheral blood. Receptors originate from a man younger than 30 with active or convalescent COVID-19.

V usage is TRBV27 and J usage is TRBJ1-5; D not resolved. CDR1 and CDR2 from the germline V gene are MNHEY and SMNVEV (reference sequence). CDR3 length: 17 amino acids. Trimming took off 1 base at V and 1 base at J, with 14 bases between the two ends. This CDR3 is CASSLYPPSGSNQPQHF. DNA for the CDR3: TGTGCCAGCAGTTTATACCCCCCTAGTGGCAGCAATCAGCCCCAGCATTTT.

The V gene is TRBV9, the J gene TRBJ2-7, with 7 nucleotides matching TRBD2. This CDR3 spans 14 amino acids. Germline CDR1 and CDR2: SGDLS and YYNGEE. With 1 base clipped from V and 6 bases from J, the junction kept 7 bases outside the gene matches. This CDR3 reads CASSVKGRAGEQYF. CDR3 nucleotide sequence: TGTGCCAGCAGCGTAAAGGGGAGGGCGGGCGAGCAGTACTTC.

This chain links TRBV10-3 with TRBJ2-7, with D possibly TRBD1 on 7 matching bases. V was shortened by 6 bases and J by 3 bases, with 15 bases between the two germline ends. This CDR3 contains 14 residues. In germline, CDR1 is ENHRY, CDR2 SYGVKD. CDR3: CAIRRGQSDYEQYF. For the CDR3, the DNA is TGTGCCATCAGGCGGGGACAGTCAGACTACGAGCAGTACTTC.

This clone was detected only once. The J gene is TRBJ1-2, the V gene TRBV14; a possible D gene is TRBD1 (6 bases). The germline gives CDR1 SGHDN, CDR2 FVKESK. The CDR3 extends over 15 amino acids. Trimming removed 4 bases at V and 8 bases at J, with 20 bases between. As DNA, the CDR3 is TGTGCCAGCAGCCGAATCGCGGGTGGGGGCGAGGGCTACACCTTC. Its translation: CASSRIAGGGEGYTF.

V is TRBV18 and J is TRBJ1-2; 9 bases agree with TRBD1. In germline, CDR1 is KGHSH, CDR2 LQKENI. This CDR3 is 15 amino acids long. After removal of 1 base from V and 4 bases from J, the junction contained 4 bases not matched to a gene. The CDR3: CASSPLDRGAYGYTF. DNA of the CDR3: TGTGCCAGCTCACCACTGGACAGGGGAGCCTATGGCTACACCTTC.

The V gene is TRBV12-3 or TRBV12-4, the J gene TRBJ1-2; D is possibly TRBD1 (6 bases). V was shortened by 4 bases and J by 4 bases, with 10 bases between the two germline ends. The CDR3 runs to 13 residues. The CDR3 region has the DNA TGTGCCAGCAGTTCACAGGGAGCCTATGGCTACACCTTC. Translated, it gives CASSSQGAYGYTF.

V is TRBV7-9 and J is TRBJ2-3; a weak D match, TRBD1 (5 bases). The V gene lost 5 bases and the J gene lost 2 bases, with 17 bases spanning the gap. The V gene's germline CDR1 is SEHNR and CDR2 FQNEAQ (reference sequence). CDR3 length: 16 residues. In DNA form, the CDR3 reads TGTGCCAGCAGCAAAAAGGTGGCAGGGAACACAGATACGCAGTATTTT. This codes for CASSKKVAGNTDTQYF.

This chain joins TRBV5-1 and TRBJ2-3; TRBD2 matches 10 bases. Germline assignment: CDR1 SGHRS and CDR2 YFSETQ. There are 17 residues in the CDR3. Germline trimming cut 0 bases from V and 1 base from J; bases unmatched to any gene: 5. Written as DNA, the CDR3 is TGCGCCAGCAGCTTGGTCCCTAGCGGGAGTGGCACAGATACGCAGTATTTT. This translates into CASSLVPSGSGTDTQYF.

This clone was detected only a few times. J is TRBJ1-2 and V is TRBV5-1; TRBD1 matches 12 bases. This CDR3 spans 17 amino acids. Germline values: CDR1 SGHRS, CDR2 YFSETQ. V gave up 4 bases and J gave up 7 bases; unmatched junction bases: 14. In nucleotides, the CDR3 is TGCGCCAGCAGCAGAAGGGACAGGGGGCGCGTAGTTGTTGGCTACACCTTC. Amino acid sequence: CASSRRDRGRVVVGYTF.

Here the CDR3 DNA reads TGTGCCAGCAGCCGCGACAGGGCTGAAAAACTGTTTTTT. Translating gives CASSRDRAEKLFF. The V gene is TRBV11-2, the J gene TRBJ1-4; 7 positions match TRBD1. The CDR3 totals 13 residues. Trimming cost V 5 bases and J 7 bases; bases outside gene matches: 4. Germline CDR1 is SGHAT and CDR2 is FQNNGV.

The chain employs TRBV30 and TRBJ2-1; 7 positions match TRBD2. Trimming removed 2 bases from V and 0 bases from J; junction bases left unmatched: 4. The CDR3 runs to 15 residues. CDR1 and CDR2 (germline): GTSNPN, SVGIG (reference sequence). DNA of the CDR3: TGTGCCTGGAGTATCGGCGGGAGCTCCTACAATGAGCAGTTCTTC. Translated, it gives CAWSIGGSSYNEQFF.

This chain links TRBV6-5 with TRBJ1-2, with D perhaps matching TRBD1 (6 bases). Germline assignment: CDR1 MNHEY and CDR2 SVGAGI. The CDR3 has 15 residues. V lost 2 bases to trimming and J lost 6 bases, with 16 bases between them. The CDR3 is CASSYGTGPADGYTF. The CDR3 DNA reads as TGTGCCAGCAGTTACGGCACAGGGCCCGCGGATGGCTACACCTTC.

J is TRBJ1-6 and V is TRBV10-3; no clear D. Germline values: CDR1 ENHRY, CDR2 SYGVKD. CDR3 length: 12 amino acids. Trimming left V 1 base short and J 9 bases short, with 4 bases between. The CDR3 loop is CAISEFSSPLHF. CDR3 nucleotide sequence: TGTGCCATCAGTGAGTTCAGTTCACCCCTCCACTTT.

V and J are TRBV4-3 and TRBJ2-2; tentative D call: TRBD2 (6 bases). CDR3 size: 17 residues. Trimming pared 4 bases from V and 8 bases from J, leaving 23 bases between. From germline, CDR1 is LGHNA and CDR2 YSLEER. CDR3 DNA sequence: TGCGCCAGCAGCCTCTCGGGTGGGGGACTCAGCATAGGGGAGCTGTTTTTT. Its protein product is CASSLSGGGLSIGELFF.

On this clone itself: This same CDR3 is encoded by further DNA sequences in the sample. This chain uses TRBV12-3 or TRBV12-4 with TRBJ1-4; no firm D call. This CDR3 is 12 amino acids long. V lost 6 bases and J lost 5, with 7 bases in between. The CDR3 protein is CASRRGNEKLFF. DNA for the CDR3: TGTGCCAGCAGGAGAGGCAATGAAAAACTGTTTTTT.

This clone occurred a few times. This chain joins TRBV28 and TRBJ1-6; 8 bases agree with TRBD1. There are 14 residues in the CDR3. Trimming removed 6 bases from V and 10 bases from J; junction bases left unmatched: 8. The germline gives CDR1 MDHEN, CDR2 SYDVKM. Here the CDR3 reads CASRPGQGRSPLHF. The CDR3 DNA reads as TGTGCCAGCAGGCCCGGACAGGGAAGATCACCCCTCCACTTT. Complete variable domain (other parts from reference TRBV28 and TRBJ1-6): DVKVTQSSRYLVKRTGEKVFLECVQDMDHENMFWYRQDPGLGLRLIYFSYDVKMKEKGDIPEGYSVSREKKERFSLILESASTNQTSMYLCASRPGQGRSPLHFGNGTRLTVT.

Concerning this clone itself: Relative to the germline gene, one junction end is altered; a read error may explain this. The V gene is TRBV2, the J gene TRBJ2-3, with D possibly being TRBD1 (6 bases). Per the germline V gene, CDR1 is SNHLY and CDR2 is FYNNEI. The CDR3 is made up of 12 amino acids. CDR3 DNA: TGTGCCAGCGCCCGGGACACCGAAGGTGAAAGATTT. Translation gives CASARDTEGERF.

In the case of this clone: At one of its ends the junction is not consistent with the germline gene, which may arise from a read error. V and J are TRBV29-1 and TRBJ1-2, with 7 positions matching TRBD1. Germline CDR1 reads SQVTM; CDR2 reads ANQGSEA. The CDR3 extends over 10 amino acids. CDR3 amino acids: CSVQQGPESF. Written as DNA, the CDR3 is TGCAGCGTGCAACAGGGGCCTGAATCCTTC.

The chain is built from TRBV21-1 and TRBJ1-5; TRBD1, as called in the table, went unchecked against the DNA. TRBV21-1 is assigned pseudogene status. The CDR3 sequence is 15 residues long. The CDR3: CASDYRGLGNQPQHF. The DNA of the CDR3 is TGTGCCAGCGATTACAGGGGGCTCGGCAATCAGCCCCAGCATTTT.

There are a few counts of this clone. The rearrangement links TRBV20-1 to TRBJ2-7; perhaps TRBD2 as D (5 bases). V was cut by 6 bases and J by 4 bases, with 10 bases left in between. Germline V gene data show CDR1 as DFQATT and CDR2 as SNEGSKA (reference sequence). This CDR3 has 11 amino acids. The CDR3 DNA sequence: TGCAGTGCGGTGACGGGATACGAGCAGTACTTC. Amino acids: CSAVTGYEQYF.